The 4 T cell receptor beta chains below all came from one sample that was sequenced in a study of blood T cell repertoires in COVID-19. The repertoire was sequenced with immunoSEQ multiplex PCR; TCRdb's copy has only in-frame clones and lacks some. The table includes around 200,000 clones, over 75% detected once. Material for sequencing was PBMCs or T cells enriched from blood (not recorded which). These TCRs come from a man between 35 and 55 years old who had recovered from COVID-19.

The chain links TRBV9 to TRBJ2-3; D perhaps matches TRBD2 (5 bases). V lost 3 bases and J 4 bases, leaving 27 bases between the germline ends. CDR1 SGDLS and CDR2 YYNGEE come from the germline V gene. The CDR3 is made up of 19 amino acids. The CDR3 DNA is TGTGCCAGCAGCGGGAGGCACTCGGACCGGGATTCAGTCTCAGATACGCAGTATTTT. Its translation is CASSGRHSDRDSVSDTQYF. Filled out from reference TRBV9 and TRBJ2-3, the complete variable domain reads DSGVTQTPKHLITATGQRVTLRCSPRSGDLSVYWYQQSLDQGLQFLIQYYNGEERAKGNILERFSAQQFPDLHSELNLSSLELGDSALYFCASSGRHSDRDSVSDTQYFGPGTRLTVL.

The CDR3 region is CATSATAWDRGLAGGNEQFF. The CDR3 DNA sequence: TGTGCCACCAGTGCAACCGCCTGGGACAGGGGACTAGCGGGAGGAAATGAGCAGTTCTTC. This chain joins TRBV24-1 and TRBJ2-1; TRBD2 agrees at 15 bases. V shed 5 bases, J shed 7 bases, and the junction held 17 bases outside the gene matches. The length of the CDR3 is 20 residues. CDR1 and CDR2 from the germline V gene are KGHDR and SFDVKD.

Only one count was recorded for this clone. The chain employs TRBV2 and TRBJ2-7; 10 bases are a match to TRBD1. The trim removed 6 bases at V and 5 bases at J, leaving 4 bases unmatched. This CDR3 contains 13 residues. Germline values: CDR1 SNHLY, CDR2 FYNNEI. CDR3 DNA: TGTGCCAGCAGACAAGGACAGGGGGACGAGCAGTACTTC. As protein: CASRQGQGDEQYF.

This chain links TRBV4-2 with TRBJ1-6, with 7 bases lining up with TRBD1. Losses at the gene ends were 1 base for V and 9 bases for J; bases not matched to a gene: 6. CDR3 size: 15 residues. CDR1 is LGHNA, CDR2 YNFKEQ, per germline. The DNA for the CDR3 is TGTGCCAGCAGCCAAGCAGGGGGGATTAGTTCACCCCTCCACTTT. This gives the protein CASSQAGGISSPLHF.